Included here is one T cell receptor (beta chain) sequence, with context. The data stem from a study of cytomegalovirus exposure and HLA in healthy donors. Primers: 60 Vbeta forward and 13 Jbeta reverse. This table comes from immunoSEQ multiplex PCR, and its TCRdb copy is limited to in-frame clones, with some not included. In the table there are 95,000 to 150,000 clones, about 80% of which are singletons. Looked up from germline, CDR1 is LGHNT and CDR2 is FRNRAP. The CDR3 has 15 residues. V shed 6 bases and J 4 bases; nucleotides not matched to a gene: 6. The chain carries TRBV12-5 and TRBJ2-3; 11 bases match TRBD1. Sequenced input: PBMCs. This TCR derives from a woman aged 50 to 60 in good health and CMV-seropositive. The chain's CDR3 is CASGLGQGASDTQYF. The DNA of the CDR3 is TGTGCTAGTGGCCTCGGACAGGGGGCCTCAGATACGCAGTATTTT.